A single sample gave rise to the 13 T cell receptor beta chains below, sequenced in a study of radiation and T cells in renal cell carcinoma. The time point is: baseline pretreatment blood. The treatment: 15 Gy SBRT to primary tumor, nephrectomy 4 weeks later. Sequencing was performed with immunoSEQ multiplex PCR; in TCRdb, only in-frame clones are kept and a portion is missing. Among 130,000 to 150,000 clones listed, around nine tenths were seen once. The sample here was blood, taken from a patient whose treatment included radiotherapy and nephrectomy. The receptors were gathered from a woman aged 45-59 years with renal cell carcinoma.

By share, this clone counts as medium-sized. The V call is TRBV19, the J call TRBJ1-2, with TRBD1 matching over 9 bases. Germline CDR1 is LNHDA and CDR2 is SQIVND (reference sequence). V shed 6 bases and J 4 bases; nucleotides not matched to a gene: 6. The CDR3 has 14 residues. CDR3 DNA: TGTGCCAGTAGGGCCGGGACAGGGCTCTATGGCTACACCTTC. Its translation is CASRAGTGLYGYTF.

CDR3 bases: TGTGCCAGCAGCTTAGCTAGCGGGGGGCCTAGCTCCTACGAGCAGTACTTC. Protein: CASSLASGGPSSYEQYF. The gene calls are TRBV7-2 and TRBJ2-7; TRBD2 matches 10 bases. CDR3 length: 17 amino acids. Germline V lookup: CDR1 SGHTA, CDR2 FQGNSA. The V gene end was trimmed by 0 bases and the J gene end by 0 bases; junction bases not matched to a gene: 5.

CDR3 nucleotides: TGCGCCAGCAGCTTGGTTCCGGGAACGAACACCGGGGAGCTGTTTTTT. Its protein product is CASSLVPGTNTGELFF. The rearrangement uses TRBV5-1 and TRBJ2-2; possibly TRBD2 for D (5 bases). V gave up 0 bases and J gave up 0 bases, with 9 bases separating them. CDR3 size: 16 residues. CDR1 is SGHRS, CDR2 YFSETQ, per germline.

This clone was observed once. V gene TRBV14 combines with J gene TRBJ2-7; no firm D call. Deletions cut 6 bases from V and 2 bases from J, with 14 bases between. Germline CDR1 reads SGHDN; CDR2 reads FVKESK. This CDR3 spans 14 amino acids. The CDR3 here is CASSDPGQTYEQYF. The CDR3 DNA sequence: TGTGCCAGCAGTGATCCGGGCCAAACCTACGAGCAGTACTTC.

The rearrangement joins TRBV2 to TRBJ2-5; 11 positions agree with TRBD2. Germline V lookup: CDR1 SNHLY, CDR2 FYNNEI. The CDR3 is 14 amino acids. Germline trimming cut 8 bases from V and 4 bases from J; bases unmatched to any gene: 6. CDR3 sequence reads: CASGPGLAVETQYF. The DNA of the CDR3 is TGTGCCAGCGGTCCGGGACTAGCGGTAGAGACCCAGTACTTC.

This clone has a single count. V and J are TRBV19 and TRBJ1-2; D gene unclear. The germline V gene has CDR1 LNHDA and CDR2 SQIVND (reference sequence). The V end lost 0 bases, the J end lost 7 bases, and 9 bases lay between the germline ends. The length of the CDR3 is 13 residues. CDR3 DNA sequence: TGTGCCAGTAGTATAGATCTCTCGGCTGGCTACACCTTC. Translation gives CASSIDLSAGYTF.

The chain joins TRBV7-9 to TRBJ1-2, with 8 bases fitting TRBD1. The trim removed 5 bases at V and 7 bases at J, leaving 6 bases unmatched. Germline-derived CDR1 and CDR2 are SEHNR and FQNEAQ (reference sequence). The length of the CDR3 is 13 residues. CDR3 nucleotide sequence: TGTGCCAGCAGCGCTCGGACAGGGAGTGGCTACACCTTC. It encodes CASSARTGSGYTF.

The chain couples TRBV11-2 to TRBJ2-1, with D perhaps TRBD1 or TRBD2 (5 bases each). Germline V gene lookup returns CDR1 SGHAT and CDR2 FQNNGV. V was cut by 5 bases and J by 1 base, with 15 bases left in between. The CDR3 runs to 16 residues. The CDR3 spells CASSERGQRSYNEQFF. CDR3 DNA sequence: TGTGCCAGCAGCGAGAGGGGTCAGCGATCCTACAATGAGCAGTTCTTC.

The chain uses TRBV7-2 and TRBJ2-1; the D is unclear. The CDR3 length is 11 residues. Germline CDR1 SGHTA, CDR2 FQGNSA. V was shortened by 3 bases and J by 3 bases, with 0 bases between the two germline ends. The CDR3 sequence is CASSFYNEQFF. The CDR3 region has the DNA TGTGCCAGCAGCTTCTACAATGAGCAGTTCTTC.

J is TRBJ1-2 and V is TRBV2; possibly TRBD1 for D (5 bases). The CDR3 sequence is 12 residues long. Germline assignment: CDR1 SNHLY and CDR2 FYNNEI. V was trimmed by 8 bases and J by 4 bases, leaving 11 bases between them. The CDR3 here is CASAEGSYGYTF. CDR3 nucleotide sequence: TGTGCCAGCGCCGAGGGGAGCTATGGCTACACCTTC.

CDR3 sequence reads: CASSYLHKNTEAFF. The CDR3 DNA follows: TGTGCCAGCAGTTACCTCCACAAGAACACTGAAGCTTTCTTT. This rearrangement joins TRBV6-5 to TRBJ1-1; D is undetermined. The germline V gene encodes CDR1 MNHEY and CDR2 SVGAGI. The V end was cut by 2 bases, the J end by 1 base, with 8 bases between. The CDR3 runs to 14 residues.

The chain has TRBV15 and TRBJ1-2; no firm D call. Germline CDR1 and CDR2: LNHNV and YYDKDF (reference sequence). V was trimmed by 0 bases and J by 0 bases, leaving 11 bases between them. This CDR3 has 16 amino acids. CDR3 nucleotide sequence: TGTGCCACCAGCAGAGATTCGGACCTAGCTAACTATGGCTACACCTTC. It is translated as CATSRDSDLANYGYTF.

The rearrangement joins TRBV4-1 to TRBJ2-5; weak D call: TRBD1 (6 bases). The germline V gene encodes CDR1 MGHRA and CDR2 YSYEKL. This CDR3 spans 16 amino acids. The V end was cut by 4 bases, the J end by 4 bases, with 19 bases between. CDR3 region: CASSRGASQGRETQYF. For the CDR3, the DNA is TGCGCCAGCAGCCGAGGGGCCTCACAGGGCCGAGAGACCCAGTACTTC.